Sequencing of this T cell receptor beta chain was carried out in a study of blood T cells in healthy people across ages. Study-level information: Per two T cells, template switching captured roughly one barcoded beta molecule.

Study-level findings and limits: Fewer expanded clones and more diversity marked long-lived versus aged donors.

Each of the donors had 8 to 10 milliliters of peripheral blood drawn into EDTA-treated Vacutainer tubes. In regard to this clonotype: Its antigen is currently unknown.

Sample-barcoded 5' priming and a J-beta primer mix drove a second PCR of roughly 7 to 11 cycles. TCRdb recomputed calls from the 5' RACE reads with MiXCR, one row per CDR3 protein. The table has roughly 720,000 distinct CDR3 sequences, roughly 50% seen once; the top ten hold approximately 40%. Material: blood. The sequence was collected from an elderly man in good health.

For the CDR3, the DNA is TGTGCCAGCAGCTTATCCCTGGGTAGCAATCAGCCCCAGCATTTT. It encodes CASSLSLGSNQPQHF. This sequence joins TRBV7-2 and TRBJ1-5; D uncertain. The CDR3 consists of 15 residues. Looked up from germline, CDR1 is SGHTA and CDR2 is FQGNSA. V lost 2 bases and J 0 bases, leaving 8 bases between the germline ends.